The T cell receptor beta chain described here comes from a study of T cells in Graves' hyperthyroidism and ophthalmopathy. Study-level findings and limits: Most thyroid clonotypes expanded above 0.001 were also detected in blood. The model anticipated ophthalmopathy a median about 6.5 months pre-onset.

This clonotype came up many times. Its target is unknown. Amplification yielded TCR beta CDR3 regions, with RNA transcripts as the source. Carried out on the TCR CDR3, a first-round RT-PCR used the HTBI primer set. TCRdb recomputed calls from the multiplex PCR reads with MiXCR, one row per CDR3 protein. The sample contains 250,000 or so distinct CDR3 sequences, 13% to 15% of which appear only once. For the diagnoses, clinical symptoms, serum thyroxine and TRAb, thyroid ultrasound and orbital computed tomography were used. It was at first hyperthyroidism diagnosis, before any ophthalmopathy symptoms, that the blood sample was taken. This CDR3 comprises 14 residues. CDR1 is MNHNY and CDR2 is SVGAGI in the germline V gene (reference sequence). Trimming removed 0 bases from V and 10 bases from J, with 13 bases in between.

The specimen was blood. The chain joins TRBV6-6 to TRBJ2-1; perhaps TRBD1 as D (5 bases). The TCR sequence derives from a woman between 50 and 59 years old with Graves' hyperthyroidism that later progressed to Graves' ophthalmopathy. CDR3 loop: CASSYSGQGMEQFF. CDR3 coding DNA: TGTGCCAGCAGTTACTCGGGTCAGGGAATGGAGCAGTTCTTC.